One sample yielded the 25 T cell receptor beta chains listed below, sequenced in a study of T cell responses to AZD1222 COVID-19 vaccine. Sequencing used immunoSEQ multiplex PCR; TCRdb keeps in-frame clones, though not all of them. The sample lists around 130,000 clones, about 90% occurring once. Sequenced material: peripheral blood, taken 28 days after the second dose of the MenACWY control vaccine. The receptor source for this set is an adult who received the MenACWY meningococcal vaccine as a control.

This chain connects TRBV12-2 to TRBJ2-7; TRBD2, the table's D call, lacks a check against the DNA. TRBV12-2 is an annotated pseudogene. CDR3 size: 16 residues. The CDR3 DNA is TGTGCAAGTCGCTTATACTTCCGGGAGGGTTCCCACGAGCAGTACTTC. It translates to CASRLYFREGSHEQYF.

This clone is a singleton in its sample. The chain employs TRBV7-9 and TRBJ2-7; perhaps TRBD1 as D (5 bases). V lost 5 bases, J lost 5 bases, and 13 bases lay in between. The CDR3 has 13 amino acids. Germline CDR1 and CDR2: SEHNR and FQNEAQ (reference sequence). The CDR3 sequence: CASSDDSPHEQYF. In DNA form, the CDR3 reads TGTGCCAGCAGCGACGACAGTCCCCACGAGCAGTACTTC.

The J gene is TRBJ2-3, the V gene TRBV6-2 or TRBV6-3; TRBD1 aligns across 7 bases. Germline V gene lookup returns CDR1 MNHEY and CDR2 SVGEGT. This CDR3 is 17 amino acids long. V shed 0 bases and J 5 bases; nucleotides not matched to a gene: 11. In DNA form, the CDR3 reads TGTGCCAGCAGTTACTCAGTAAGGGAAAGGGACAGAGATACGCAGTATTTT. It is translated as CASSYSVRERDRDTQYF.

This chain uses TRBV21-1 with TRBJ2-7; the table's D call, TRBD2, was not checked against the DNA. TRBV21-1 is a pseudogene segment. The CDR3 covers 15 residues. In DNA form, the CDR3 reads TGTGCCAGCAGGAAGCCAGGAGGGGCGGGGTTCGAGCAGTACTTC. This translates into CASRKPGGAGFEQYF.

The chain links TRBV20-1 to TRBJ1-1, with D hard to call. The CDR3 consists of 8 residues. V was clipped by 3 bases and J by 8 bases, with 1 base between them. Germline V gene data show CDR1 as DFQATT and CDR2 as SNEGSKA (reference sequence). The CDR3 loop is CSAREAFF. The CDR3 DNA follows: TGCAGTGCTAGGGAAGCTTTCTTT.

The rearrangement joins TRBV7-9 to TRBJ1-6; D gene ambiguous. V gave up 3 bases and J gave up 10 bases, with 7 bases separating them. CDR1 is SEHNR and CDR2 is FQNEAQ in the germline V gene (reference sequence). The CDR3 is 12 amino acids. DNA for the CDR3: TGTGCCAGCAGCTTCCAAGGGTCACCCCTCCACTTT. Translation gives CASSFQGSPLHF.

J is TRBJ2-7 and V is TRBV5-1; the match to TRBD1 covers 8 bases. The CDR3 has 13 residues. In germline, CDR1 is SGHRS, CDR2 YFSETQ. With 0 bases clipped from V and 7 bases from J, the junction kept 3 bases outside the gene matches. CDR3 in amino acids: CASSLGQGWEQYF. CDR3 nucleotides: TGCGCCAGCAGCTTGGGACAGGGGTGGGAGCAGTACTTC.

The CDR3: CASSQDKAGGNTIYF. As DNA, the CDR3 is TGCGCCAGCAGCCAAGATAAGGCGGGGGGAAACACCATATATTTT. This chain connects TRBV4-3 to TRBJ1-3; D is unclear. Per the germline V gene, CDR1 is LGHNA and CDR2 is YSLEER. The CDR3 is made up of 15 amino acids. Trimming shortened V by 0 bases and J by 4 bases, and 10 bases separated the two germline ends.

As DNA, the CDR3 is TGTGCCAGTTCCACTGCGACAGGGAGGTACCAAGAGACCCAGTACTTC. Protein sequence: CASSTATGRYQETQYF. The chain has TRBV28 and TRBJ2-5; tentatively, D is TRBD1 (7 bases). CDR1 is MDHEN and CDR2 is SYDVKM in the germline V gene. The CDR3 is 16 residues long. V lost 9 bases to trimming and J lost 0 bases, with 20 bases between them.

In this sample, this clone turned up once. The J gene is TRBJ2-3, the V gene TRBV7-2; 7 bases map to TRBD1. This CDR3 has 15 amino acids. The germline CDR1 and CDR2 sequences are SGHTA and FQGNSA. Trimming at V came to 4 bases and at J to 5 bases, leaving 9 bases not matched to a gene. The CDR3 loop is CASSSGQGDKDTQYF. CDR3 DNA: TGTGCCAGCAGCTCCGGCCAGGGGGATAAAGATACGCAGTATTTT.

The chain is built from TRBV11-2 and TRBJ2-1; the match to TRBD2 covers 15 bases. With V trimmed by 3 bases and J by 7 bases, 4 bases remained unmatched. This CDR3 has 16 amino acids. Germline V lookup: CDR1 SGHAT, CDR2 FQNNGV. This CDR3 reads CASSLWTSGGANEQFF. For the CDR3, the DNA is TGTGCCAGCAGCTTGTGGACTAGCGGGGGGGCGAATGAGCAGTTCTTC.

The V and J genes are TRBV6-2 or TRBV6-3 and TRBJ1-5; no definite D call. This CDR3 has 15 amino acids. Trimming left V 5 bases short and J 0 bases short, with 11 bases between. Germline CDR1 is MNHEY and CDR2 is SVGEGT. CDR3 coding DNA: TGTGCCAGCAGTCTGACATGGGCTAGCAATCAGCCCCAGCATTTT. Translation gives CASSLTWASNQPQHF.

This CDR3 is CASSLAHDSPLHF. CDR3 nucleotide sequence: TGTGCCAGCAGTTTAGCCCATGATTCACCCCTCCACTTT. V and J are TRBV12-3 or TRBV12-4 and TRBJ1-6; no definite D call. V was trimmed by 0 bases and J by 8 bases, leaving 5 bases between them. The CDR3 has 13 amino acids.

This clone has just one count. The J gene is TRBJ2-1, the V gene TRBV7-2; D not resolved. CDR1 SGHTA and CDR2 FQGNSA come from the germline V gene. The CDR3 totals 12 residues. Trimming stripped 4 bases from V and 10 bases from J, with 11 bases between. Written as DNA, the CDR3 is TGTGCCAGCAGCTCCAAGACAACCGAGCAGTTCTTC. Its protein is CASSSKTTEQFF.

The chain carries TRBV6-4 and TRBJ2-1; 8 nucleotides agree with TRBD2. Germline values: CDR1 MRHNA, CDR2 SNTAGT. V was clipped by 8 bases and J by 9 bases; unmatched bases: 21. This CDR3 is 17 amino acids long. The chain's CDR3 is CASGGTRFGGIRGEQFF. CDR3 coding DNA: TGTGCCAGCGGGGGGACTAGATTTGGGGGAATTCGTGGTGAGCAGTTCTTC.

This rearrangement joins TRBV4-3 to TRBJ1-6; the match to TRBD1 covers 10 bases. The CDR3 loop spans 15 amino acids. Losses at the gene ends were 3 bases for V and 7 bases for J; bases not matched to a gene: 3. Germline values: CDR1 LGHNA, CDR2 YSLEER. CDR3 region: CASSQGGQGNSPLHF. The CDR3 bases are TGCGCCAGCAGCCAGGGGGGACAGGGGAATTCACCCCTCCACTTT.

V and J are TRBV7-9 and TRBJ1-1; TRBD1 agrees at 7 bases. The ends lost 4 bases at V and 6 bases at J; junction bases unmatched: 14. From germline, CDR1 is SEHNR and CDR2 FQNEAQ (reference sequence). The CDR3 covers 16 residues. CDR3: CASSWNRGSGDSEAFF. The CDR3 DNA sequence: TGTGCCAGCAGCTGGAACAGGGGAAGCGGTGATTCTGAAGCTTTCTTT.

The CDR3 sequence is CASRQGVQGGGELFF. The CDR3, as DNA: TGTGCCAGCAGGCAGGGGGTCCAGGGAGGCGGGGAGCTGTTTTTT. The gene calls are TRBV7-3 and TRBJ2-2, with D possibly being TRBD1 (7 bases). V gave up 6 bases and J gave up 7 bases, with 18 bases separating them. Per germline, CDR1 SGHTA and CDR2 FQGTGA. The CDR3 contains 15 residues.

Details on this clone: Distinct nucleotide sequences in the sample also encode this CDR3. V usage is TRBV28 and J usage is TRBJ1-2; the D gene is possibly TRBD1 (6 bases). The CDR3 has 12 amino acids. V was shortened by 5 bases and J by 5 bases, with 9 bases between the two germline ends. Per the germline V gene, CDR1 is MDHEN and CDR2 is SYDVKM. The CDR3 DNA reads as TGTGCCAGCAGTGCCACAGGGTATGGCTACACCTTC. Encoded protein: CASSATGYGYTF.

The CDR3 DNA sequence: TGTGCCAGCAGCCGGACCGACACCCAAGAGACCCAGTACTTC. Protein sequence: CASSRTDTQETQYF. The chain carries TRBV14 and TRBJ2-5; D is ambiguous. The CDR3 spans 14 residues. V was trimmed by 4 bases and J by 1 base, leaving 10 bases between them. From germline, CDR1 is SGHDN and CDR2 FVKESK.

The gene calls are TRBV7-6 and TRBJ2-3, with D perhaps being TRBD1 or TRBD2 (5 bases each). The CDR3 totals 16 residues. The V and J ends lost 0 bases and 3 bases respectively, with 13 bases between them. The germline V gene has CDR1 SGHVS and CDR2 FNYEAQ. The CDR3 is CASSLAPGTATDTQYF. DNA for the CDR3: TGTGCCAGCAGCTTAGCCCCCGGGACCGCTACAGATACGCAGTATTTT.

This chain connects TRBV19 to TRBJ1-3, with 10 bases lining up with TRBD1. The CDR3 runs 15 residues. Germline lookup yields CDR1 LNHDA and CDR2 SQIVND (reference sequence). Losses at the gene ends were 10 bases for V and 2 bases for J; bases not matched to a gene: 8. The CDR3 protein is CATSPDRGPGNTIYF. For the CDR3, the DNA is TGTGCCACTTCCCCCGACAGGGGGCCTGGAAACACCATATATTTT.

The count of this clone is one. The chain is built from TRBV9 and TRBJ1-3; the D gene is possibly TRBD1 (6 bases). The CDR3 is 16 amino acids. V gave up 2 bases and J gave up 4 bases, with 16 bases separating them. The germline V gene has CDR1 SGDLS and CDR2 YYNGEE. CDR3 residues: CASSVGPQGLGNTIYF. Here the CDR3 DNA reads TGTGCCAGCAGCGTTGGGCCGCAGGGGTTGGGAAACACCATATATTTT.

The CDR3 nucleotides read TGTGCCAGTAGTAAGACAGGGAACTATGGCTACACCTTC. It specifies CASSKTGNYGYTF. The gene calls are TRBV19 and TRBJ1-2; 7 positions agree with TRBD1. Germline CDR1 reads LNHDA; CDR2 reads SQIVND (reference sequence). V shed 4 bases and J 2 bases; nucleotides not matched to a gene: 1. CDR3 length equals 13 residues.

This clone was picked up one time. This chain connects TRBV28 to TRBJ1-1; tentatively, D is TRBD1 (5 bases). The ends were cut back, 10 bases at V and 4 bases at J, with 16 bases in the middle. This CDR3 is built from 13 residues. CDR1 MDHEN and CDR2 SYDVKM come from the germline V gene. The CDR3 loop is CAILIRDGTEAFF. The CDR3 nucleotides are TGTGCCATCCTAATCAGGGACGGCACTGAAGCTTTCTTT.